These T cell receptor beta chains were read from a single sample in a study of shared clonotypes between healthy human individuals. Libraries were prepared by immunoSEQ multiplex PCR; TCRdb keeps only in-frame clonotypes and omits some of them. The sample shows about 2 million clones, about 95% of them seen only once. The sequencing input was naive CD8+ T cells sorted from blood. These receptors all come from a man between 18 and 35 years old in good health. CDR3s include the opening cysteine and the closing phenylalanine or tryptophan. The D gene is left open where the match is weak. Size tells how often a clone was seen (once, few, many) or the class of an expanded clone, and some rows leave it out.

v_call	j_call	d_call	clone_size	cdr3_aa	cdr3_nt
TRBV7-9	TRBJ1-2	TRBD1	-	CASSSWDRGGYTF	TGTGCCAGCAGTTCCTGGGACAGGGGTGGCTACACCTTC
TRBV30	TRBJ2-2	TRBD1	-	CASLEIPGQVFGELFF	TGTGCCTCCTTAGAGATTCCGGGACAGGTGTTTGGGGAGCTGTTTTTT
TRBV19	TRBJ1-4	-	-	CASSTPRGGGEKLFF	TGTGCCAGTAGTACCCCGCGGGGGGGAGGTGAAAAACTGTTTTTT
TRBV4-1	TRBJ2-7	-	once	CASSQPQGFYEQYF	TGCGCCAGCAGCCAACCTCAGGGATTCTACGAGCAGTACTTC
TRBV7-6	TRBJ2-7	-	-	CASSLLYSNEQYF	TGTGCCAGCAGCTTACTTTACTCGAACGAGCAGTACTTC
TRBV11-2	TRBJ2-1	TRBD2	-	CASSLGASSGTINEQFF	TGTGCCAGCAGCTTAGGGGCGTCTAGCGGGACTATAAATGAGCAGTTCTTC
TRBV13	TRBJ2-7	-	once	CASSLSGALSYEQYF	TGTGCCAGCAGCCTCTCAGGGGCGCTCTCCTACGAGCAGTACTTC
TRBV7-8	TRBJ2-6	TRBD1	-	CASSTDRVQASGANVLTF	TGTGCCAGCAGCACCGACAGGGTACAGGCCTCTGGGGCCAACGTCCTGACTTTC
TRBV5-1	TRBJ2-7	-	-	CASSLDRYYEQYF	TGCGCCAGCAGCTTAGACAGATACTACGAGCAGTACTTC
TRBV9	TRBJ2-7	-	-	CASSPLDNYEQYF	TGTGCCAGCAGCCCTCTGGACAACTACGAGCAGTACTTC
TRBV28	TRBJ1-5	-	-	CASSFGSSTGPQHF	TGTGCCAGCAGTTTCGGGTCCTCAACGGGGCCCCAGCATTTT
TRBV27	TRBJ2-1	-	few	CASSPLGSSGNEQFF	TGTGCCAGCAGTCCCCTAGGGTCCTCCGGCAATGAGCAGTTCTTC
TRBV5-1	TRBJ2-7	-	-	CASSLELGYEQYF	TGCGCCAGCAGCTTGGAATTGGGTTACGAGCAGTACTTC
TRBV10-1	TRBJ2-7	-	-	CASSESPGDDEQYF	TGCGCCAGCAGTGAGTCCCCGGGCGACGACGAGCAGTACTTC
TRBV28	TRBJ2-5	-	-	CASSEDTQETQYF	TGTGCCAGCAGTGAGGACACCCAAGAGACCCAGTACTTC
TRBV10-1	TRBJ1-5	-	-	CASRTLGNYQPQHF	TGCGCCAGCAGGACATTAGGGAATTATCAGCCCCAGCATTTT
TRBV4-1	TRBJ1-5	-	-	CASSHRADNQPQHF	TGCGCCAGCAGCCATCGGGCCGACAATCAGCCCCAGCATTTT
TRBV19	TRBJ2-7	-	-	CASSLTGYYEQYF	TGTGCCAGTAGTTTGACAGGCTACTACGAGCAGTACTTC
TRBV4-3	TRBJ2-1	TRBD2	-	CASSQEAGGHSNEQFF	TGCGCCAGCAGCCAAGAGGCGGGAGGGCACAGCAATGAGCAGTTCTTC
TRBV7-9	TRBJ1-2	-	-	CASSLSHTNYGYTF	TGTGCCAGCAGCTTATCCCATACCAACTATGGCTACACCTTC
TRBV27	TRBJ2-7	-	-	CASRTTRGSYEQYF	TGTGCCAGCCGAACCACCAGGGGCAGCTACGAGCAGTACTTC
TRBV7-9	TRBJ2-3	TRBD2	-	CASSAPSGRTTDTQYF	TGTGCCAGCAGCGCACCTAGCGGGAGGACCACAGATACGCAGTATTTT
TRBV5-6	TRBJ2-3	TRBD2	-	CASSPVGLGTDTQYF	TGTGCCAGCAGCCCGGTGGGACTAGGCACAGATACGCAGTATTTT
TRBV30	TRBJ2-1	TRBD1	-	CAWSQGVKYNEQFF	TGTGCCTGGAGCCAGGGGGTAAAATACAATGAGCAGTTCTTC
TRBV27	TRBJ2-7	-	-	CASSDDKDFVGYEQYF	TGTGCCAGCAGTGACGACAAGGATTTCGTGGGCTACGAGCAGTACTTC
TRBV4-1	TRBJ2-3	TRBD1	-	CASSQTRTGSTDTQYF	TGCGCCAGCAGCCAAACCCGGACAGGGTCCACAGATACGCAGTATTTT
TRBV4-1	TRBJ2-1	-	once	CASSQDVGVPYNEQFF	TGCGCCAGCAGCCAAGACGTGGGAGTCCCCTACAATGAGCAGTTCTTC
TRBV27	TRBJ2-7	-	-	CASSPDLYEQYF	TGTGCCAGCAGCCCGGATCTCTACGAGCAGTACTTC
TRBV19	TRBJ1-5	-	once	CASTPGGIGQPQHF	TGTGCCAGTACCCCGGGCGGGATAGGTCAGCCCCAGCATTTT
TRBV7-9	TRBJ2-5	TRBD1	-	CASSTGQGARETQYF	TGTGCCAGCAGCACCGGACAGGGGGCTCGGGAGACCCAGTACTTC
TRBV7-9	TRBJ2-2	-	-	CASSLGLYDTGELFF	TGTGCCAGCAGCTTGGGTCTTTATGACACCGGGGAGCTGTTTTTT
TRBV4-1	TRBJ2-5	TRBD2	-	CASSQDSLASGEETQYF	TGCGCCAGCAGCCAAGACTCCCTGGCTAGCGGAGAAGAGACCCAGTACTTC
TRBV11-2	TRBJ2-7	-	-	CASSVTGTGYYEQYF	TGTGCCAGCAGCGTAACCGGGACGGGATACTACGAGCAGTACTTC
TRBV27	TRBJ1-2	-	-	CASSPRGWVGYTF	TGTGCCAGCAGTCCCAGGGGATGGGTTGGCTACACCTTC
TRBV5-4	TRBJ1-2	TRBD1	-	CASSSGDREAYGYTF	TGTGCCAGCAGCTCTGGGGACAGGGAGGCCTATGGCTACACCTTC
TRBV29-1	TRBJ1-6	-	-	CSVGSDRSAPLHF	TGCAGCGTTGGATCTGACAGGTCGGCACCCCTCCACTTT
TRBV6-5	TRBJ2-5	TRBD2	-	CASSSGTSGGSETQYF	TGTGCCAGCAGTTCCGGGACTAGCGGTGGGTCAGAGACCCAGTACTTC
TRBV10-3	TRBJ2-3	-	-	CAIGGLADTQYF	TGTGCCATCGGCGGGCTCGCAGATACGCAGTATTTT
TRBV28	TRBJ1-6	TRBD1	-	CASSPRDRYNSPLHF	TGTGCCAGCAGTCCCAGGGACAGGTATAATTCACCCCTCCACTTT
TRBV27	TRBJ2-7	-	few	CASSLQGLYEQYF	TGTGCCAGCAGTCTTCAGGGCCTCTACGAGCAGTACTTC
TRBV7-9	TRBJ2-5	-	-	CASSLSGAYETQYF	TGTGCCAGCAGCTTGTCGGGGGCCTATGAGACCCAGTACTTC
TRBV30	TRBJ2-3	TRBD2	-	CAWSVAGGSTDTQYF	TGTGCCTGGAGTGTAGCGGGGGGAAGCACAGATACGCAGTATTTT
TRBV4-3	TRBJ1-1	-	once	CASSQGQRQLNTEAFF	TGCGCCAGCAGCCAAGGGCAGAGGCAGCTGAACACTGAAGCTTTCTTT
TRBV5-4	TRBJ2-7	TRBD2	-	CASSLPGLAVDSSYEQYF	TGTGCCAGCAGCTTGCCGGGACTAGCGGTCGATAGCTCCTACGAGCAGTACTTC
TRBV28	TRBJ2-7	TRBD1	-	CASRQGAFSYEQYF	TGTGCCAGTCGACAGGGGGCTTTCTCCTACGAGCAGTACTTC
TRBV27	TRBJ2-7	TRBD1	-	CASSFSTGQALFEQYF	TGTGCCAGCAGTTTTTCGACGGGACAGGCCCTTTTCGAGCAGTACTTC
TRBV7-9	TRBJ2-2	-	-	CASSPAVSRAPGELFF	TGTGCCAGCAGCCCCGCGGTCAGTCGTGCCCCCGGGGAGCTGTTTTTT
TRBV19	TRBJ1-1	TRBD1	-	CASSTTGTDTTEAFF	TGTGCCAGTAGTACCACCGGGACAGATACCACTGAAGCTTTCTTT
TRBV25-1	TRBJ2-2	-	-	CATEGLPTGELFF	TGTGCCACCGAGGGACTTCCAACCGGGGAGCTGTTTTTT
TRBV15	TRBJ1-1	-	-	CATSRDGLEGRDTEAFF	TGTGCCACCAGCAGAGATGGGTTAGAAGGGAGGGACACTGAAGCTTTCTTT
TRBV5-1	TRBJ2-1	-	-	CASSLDYREDEQFF	TGCGCCAGCAGCTTGGATTACAGGGAGGATGAGCAGTTCTTC